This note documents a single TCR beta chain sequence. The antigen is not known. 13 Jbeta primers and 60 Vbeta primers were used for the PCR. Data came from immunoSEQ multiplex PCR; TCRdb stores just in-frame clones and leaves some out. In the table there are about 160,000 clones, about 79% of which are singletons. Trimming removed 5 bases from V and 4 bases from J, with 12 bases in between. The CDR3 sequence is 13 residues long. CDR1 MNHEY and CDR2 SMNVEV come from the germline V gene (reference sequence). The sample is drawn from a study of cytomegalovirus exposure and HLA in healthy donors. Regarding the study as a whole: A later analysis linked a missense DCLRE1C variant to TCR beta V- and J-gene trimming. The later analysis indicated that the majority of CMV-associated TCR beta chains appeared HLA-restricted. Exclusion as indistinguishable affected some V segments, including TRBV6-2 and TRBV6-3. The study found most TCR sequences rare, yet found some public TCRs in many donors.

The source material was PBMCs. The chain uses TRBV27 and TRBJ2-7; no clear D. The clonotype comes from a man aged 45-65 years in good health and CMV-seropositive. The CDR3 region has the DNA TGTGCCAGCAGTGCCTCCGACATATACGAGCAGTACTTC. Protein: CASSASDIYEQYF.